This TCR beta chain was sequenced in a study of blood T cell repertoires in COVID-19. On the study more broadly: From the United States, Italy and Spain came samples of acute and convalescent COVID-19.

The table came from immunoSEQ multiplex PCR; TCRdb's copy has only in-frame clones and leaves some out. The profile shows just under 150,000 clones, 85% of them singletons. This CDR3 spans 14 amino acids. J lost 2 bases, V lost 4 bases, and 3 bases had no gene match. Germline lookup yields CDR1 ENHRY and CDR2 SYGVKD. The sequenced sample consisted of peripheral blood. The rearrangement links TRBV10-3 to TRBJ2-7, with 9 nucleotides matching TRBD2. The receptor was isolated from a human donor with acute or convalescent COVID-19. The donor label of this sample is uncertain. This chain's CDR3 is CAISGGGATYEQYV. The CDR3 bases are TGTGCCATCAGTGGCGGGGGGGCGACCTACGAGCAGTACGTC.